This entry describes one T cell receptor beta chain. The source of the sample is a study of blood T cell repertoires in COVID-19. Study information: Researchers got acute and convalescent COVID-19 samples from the United States, Italy and Spain. From T cells, B-cell-depleted T cells, or PBMCs came the material, which was cDNA or gDNA.

Authors' methods: Estimation of nucleated cell counts was performed using reference gene primer amplification. Assay used: immunoSEQ multiplex PCR; TCRdb lists only in-frame clones, some missing. V, J and clone size derive from that table, while D and trimming were established from the DNA sequence. The sample lists some 42,000 clones; over 75% were seen once. This CDR3 has 15 residues. Trimming at V came to 4 bases and at J to 2 bases, leaving 5 bases not matched to a gene. In germline, CDR1 is SNHLY, CDR2 FYNNEI. The genes are TRBV2 and TRBJ2-3, with TRBD2 identical over 8 bases. The TCR sequence derives from a man younger than 40 with active or convalescent COVID-19. Sequences were obtained from peripheral blood. In DNA, the CDR3 is TGTGCCAGCAGTGTCGTAGCGGGGTCCACAGATACGCAGTATTTT. Its protein product is CASSVVAGSTDTQYF. Supplemented by reference TRBV2 and TRBJ2-3, the full variable domain reads EPEVTQTPSHQVTQMGQEVILRCVPISNHLYFYWYRQILGQKVEFLVSFYNNEISEKSEIFDDQFSVERPDGSNFTLKIRSTKLEDSAMYFCASSVVAGSTDTQYFGPGTRLTVL.